A selection of T cell receptor beta chains follows, all from one sample in a study of T cell responses to AZD1222 COVID-19 vaccine. Generated by immunoSEQ multiplex PCR, the TCRdb table keeps only in-frame clones and is missing some. Counted here are tens of thousands of clones, roughly nine tenths occurring once; the ten biggest clones make up over 7.5%. The material was peripheral blood, obtained 28 days after the second AZD1222 dose. The receptors shown here come from an adult who received the AZD1222 COVID-19 vaccine. CDR3s include the opening cysteine and the closing phenylalanine or tryptophan. The D gene is left open where the match is weak. Some rows have no size entry. The others give once, few or many, or a class for an expanded clone.

NA | TRBJ1-4 | NA | TRBV7-9 | CASSRTSHGNEKLFF | TGTGCCAGCAGCCGTACAAGTCACGGTAATGAAAAACTGTTTTTT
NA | TRBJ2-2 | NA | TRBV5-1 | CASSLGGMDTGELFF | TGCGCCAGCAGCTTAGGGGGGATGGACACCGGGGAGCTGTTTTTT
NA | TRBJ1-2 | NA | TRBV9 | CASSVSNYGYTF | TGTGCCAGCAGCGTATCTAACTATGGCTACACCTTC
TRBD1 | TRBJ2-3 | NA | TRBV19 | CASSIDFGTARGNTQYF | TGTGCCAGTAGTATAGATTTCGGGACAGCGCGAGGAAATACGCAGTATTTT
NA | TRBJ1-2 | NA | TRBV11-1 | CASSPLQSYYGYTF | TGTGCCAGCAGCCCCCTCCAGTCGTACTATGGCTACACCTTC
NA | TRBJ2-7 | NA | TRBV5-1 | CASSLGWDRYEQYF | TGCGCCAGCAGCTTGGGATGGGATCGGTACGAGCAGTACTTC
TRBD1 | TRBJ1-5 | NA | TRBV30 | CAWSTTGFRNQPQHF | TGTGCCTGGAGTACGACAGGGTTTCGCAATCAGCCCCAGCATTTT
NA | TRBJ1-2 | NA | TRBV28 | CASSVWDHYGYTF | TGTGCCAGCAGTGTCTGGGACCACTATGGCTACACCTTC
TRBD2 | TRBJ2-3 | NA | TRBV7-2 | CASSVSGGGVDTQYF | TGTGCCAGCAGCGTTAGCGGGGGCGGGGTGGATACGCAGTATTTT
NA | TRBJ1-1 | NA | TRBV27 | CASSWGGTPEAFF | TGTGCCAGCAGTTGGGGGGGGACCCCTGAAGCTTTCTTT
NA | TRBJ2-3 | NA | TRBV19 | CASKNGLEGGTDTQYF | TGTGCCAGTAAAAACGGCCTCGAGGGTGGCACAGATACGCAGTATTTT
NA | TRBJ2-7 | few | TRBV7-9 | CASSLGPQEGYEQYF | TGTGCCAGCAGCTTAGGTCCACAGGAGGGGTACGAGCAGTACTTC
NA | TRBJ2-1 | NA | TRBV5-4 | CASSLLGRSSYNEQFF | TGTGCCAGCAGCTTGTTAGGACGAAGCTCCTACAATGAGCAGTTCTTC
NA | TRBJ1-2 | NA | TRBV2 | CASSLRDLPGNGYTF | TGTGCCAGCAGTCTTCGGGATCTACCCGGGAACGGCTACACCTTC
NA | TRBJ1-4 | NA | TRBV3-1/TRBV3-2 | CASSQSEKLFF | TGTGCCAGCAGCCAGAGTGAAAAACTGTTTTTT
TRBD1 | TRBJ1-1 | NA | TRBV5-4 | CASSFSTGVNTEAFF | TGTGCCAGCAGCTTCTCGACAGGGGTGAACACTGAAGCTTTCTTT
NA | TRBJ1-3 | NA | TRBV4-2 | CASSHPWTVASGNTIYF | TGTGCCAGCAGCCATCCCTGGACCGTCGCCTCTGGAAACACCATATATTTT